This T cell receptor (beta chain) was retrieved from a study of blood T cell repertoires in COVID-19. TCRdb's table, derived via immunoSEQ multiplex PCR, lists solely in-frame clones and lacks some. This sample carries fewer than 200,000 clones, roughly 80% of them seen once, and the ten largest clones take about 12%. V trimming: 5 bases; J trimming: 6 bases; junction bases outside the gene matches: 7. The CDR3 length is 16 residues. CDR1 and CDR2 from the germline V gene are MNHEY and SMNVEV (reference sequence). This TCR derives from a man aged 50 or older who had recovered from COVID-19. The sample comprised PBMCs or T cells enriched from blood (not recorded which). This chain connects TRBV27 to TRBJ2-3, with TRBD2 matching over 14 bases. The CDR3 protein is CASSQTSGGAVDTQYF. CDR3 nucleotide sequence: TGTGCCAGCAGTCAGACTAGCGGGGGGGCCGTGGATACGCAGTATTTT.